This T cell receptor beta chain was documented in a study of beta chain features in type 1 diabetes. Reverse transcription of all isolated RNA meant that expressed TCRB transcripts were sequenced. This table comes from immunoSEQ multiplex PCR, and its TCRdb copy is limited to in-frame clones, with some not included. The sample holds a few hundred thousand clones; 9.5% to 11% are singletons and the top ten take around 0.015%. In its sample, this clone was seen a few times. The junction had 12 bases not matched to a gene; V was cut back by 7 bases and J by 7 bases. There are 15 residues in the CDR3. Germline V lookup: CDR1 LNHDA, CDR2 SQIVND (reference sequence).

The chain couples TRBV19 to TRBJ2-4; 8 bases are shared with TRBD2. Sequencing was carried out using naive CD4+ T cells from blood. This sequence originates from a woman younger than 45 in good health. DNA for the CDR3: TGTGCCAGTACCACCCCGGGAGGGCGCGGGAACATTCAGTACTTC. It encodes CASTTPGGRGNIQYF.